This T cell receptor beta chain was captured by sequencing in a study of vaccination and CD4 T cells after COVID-19. Overall study context: SARS-CoV-2, HCoV-NL63, HCoV-OC43 and HCoV-229E supplied the overlapping spike peptides used to stimulate cells.

Study-level results: Convalescent patients displayed a median roughly 90% of reactive clones emerging only post-vaccination.

Germline V CDR1 and CDR2: MNHEY, SMNVEV (reference sequence). Trimming removed 2 bases at V and 9 bases at J, with 11 bases between. The CDR3 consists of 14 residues. Treatment defined: approximately nine-day PBMC culture with coronavirus spike peptide pools or control peptides (ViraFEST assay). CD4+ T-cell collection from the unexposed donor predated the COVID-19 pandemic (2011-2018). By frequency in the sample, this clonotype is medium-sized (0.01 to 0.1%). Its antigen is undetermined. An Oncomine TCR Beta short-read assay was used to sequence the DNA from cultured CD4+ T cells. Each CDR3 protein is one row after TCRdb ran MiXCR on the PCR reads. Here the sample spans around 7,800 distinct CDR3 sequences, under 40% being singletons.

The gene calls are TRBV27 and TRBJ1-6; D perhaps matches TRBD1 (6 bases). The sample was CD4+ T cells from blood, cultured in vitro. The sequence was collected from a human donor in good health. CDR3 bases: TGTGCCAGCAGTTTAAAACAGGGTACTTCACCCCTCCACTTT. Translating it yields CASSLKQGTSPLHF.